These 32 T cell receptor beta chains came from one sample sequenced in a study of graft-versus-host responses after intestinal transplantation listed by TCRdb under 2021. Libraries came from the immunoSEQ multiplex PCR assay. TCRdb retrieved this table from immuneACCESS and kept in-frame rearrangements only. Not all clones are present; in checked studies, unresolved V genes account for under half, and no reason is known for the remainder. The sample table records about 10,000 clones; about 95% of these occur just once. The ten largest account for 16% of the sample. The sequences come from bone marrow, collected about 530 days after intestinal transplantation. The receptors shown here come from a human patient who received an intestinal transplant, so some T cells may come from the graft donor.

The chain employs TRBV6-6 and TRBJ1-3; D gene ambiguous. The V gene lost 7 bases and the J gene lost 0 bases, with 7 bases spanning the gap. CDR1 is MNHNY, CDR2 SVGAGI, per germline (reference sequence). The CDR3 length is 13 residues. The CDR3 region has the DNA TGTGCCAGCACCCCAGGCTCTGGAAACACCATATATTTT. This encodes CASTPGSGNTIYF.

The chain links TRBV28 to TRBJ2-1, with D hard to call. Looked up from germline, CDR1 is MDHEN and CDR2 is SYDVKM. The ends were cut back, 1 base at V and 4 bases at J, with 14 bases in the middle. This CDR3 has 16 residues. CDR3 protein: CASSLLGVSSYNEQFF. CDR3 in DNA: TGTGCCAGCAGTTTATTAGGCGTCTCAAGTTACAATGAGCAGTTCTTC.

The chain carries TRBV6-4 and TRBJ1-1; maybe TRBD1 (5 bases). In germline, CDR1 is MRHNA, CDR2 SNTAGT. CDR3 length: 14 amino acids. The V end lost 6 bases, the J end lost 4 bases, and 15 bases lay between the germline ends. The CDR3 sequence is CASRASGVGTEAFF. The DNA of the CDR3 is TGTGCCAGCAGAGCTTCGGGGGTGGGCACTGAAGCTTTCTTT.

The J gene is TRBJ1-5, the V gene TRBV7-2; D possibly corresponds to TRBD1 (5 bases). This CDR3 has 15 residues. Germline values: CDR1 SGHTA, CDR2 FQGNSA. V was trimmed by 1 base and J by 7 bases, leaving 14 bases between them. DNA of the CDR3: TGTGCCAGCAGCTTAGACGTCGGGGGGGGGCAGCCCCAGCATTTT. Protein sequence: CASSLDVGGGQPQHF.

This rearrangement joins TRBV28 to TRBJ1-5; the D is unclear. V was shortened by 4 bases and J by 9 bases, with 13 bases between the two germline ends. Germline CDR1 is MDHEN and CDR2 is SYDVKM. This CDR3 has 13 amino acids. CDR3 sequence reads: CASSYKGRLPQHF. The CDR3 nucleotides read TGTGCCAGCAGTTATAAGGGCCGACTGCCCCAGCATTTT. Looking up the rest from reference TRBV28 and TRBJ1-5 gives the full variable domain: DVKVTQSSRYLVKRTGEKVFLECVQDMDHENMFWYRQDPGLGLRLIYFSYDVKMKEKGDIPEGYSVSREKKERFSLILESASTNQTSMYLCASSYKGRLPQHFGDGTRLSIL.

The rearrangement joins TRBV2 to TRBJ2-4; 10 nucleotides match TRBD2. The germline V gene encodes CDR1 SNHLY and CDR2 FYNNEI. The V segment lost 7 bases and the J segment 0 bases; nucleotides outside the gene matches: 9. This CDR3 has 17 amino acids. The CDR3 nucleotides are TGTGCCAGCATTCGAGCGGGAGGGCCTTTAGCCAAAAACATTCAGTACTTC. Translation: CASIRAGGPLAKNIQYF.

The chain uses TRBV4-3 and TRBJ1-3, with a possible D match to TRBD1 (6 bases). The V end was cut by 0 bases, the J end by 4 bases, with 7 bases between. The CDR3 totals 14 residues. The germline V gene has CDR1 LGHNA and CDR2 YSLEER. CDR3 nucleotide sequence: TGCGCCAGCAGCCAAGATGACAGGGGAAACACCATATATTTT. It translates to CASSQDDRGNTIYF.

V gene TRBV2 combines with J gene TRBJ2-1; 14 nucleotides align to TRBD2. The CDR3 consists of 15 residues. Trimming took 6 bases from V and 9 from J; bases not matched to a gene: 7. Germline loops: CDR1 SNHLY, CDR2 FYNNEI. The CDR3 sequence is CASSRLAGGPGEQFF. The CDR3 region has the DNA TGTGCCAGCAGCAGACTAGCGGGAGGGCCAGGTGAGCAGTTCTTC.

This clone was observed once. The CDR3 nucleotides read TGTGCCAGCATTTCAGGGGCTAACGAGCAGTACTTC. This sequence encodes CASISGANEQYF. V is TRBV6-5 and J is TRBJ2-7; the D gene is possibly TRBD1 (6 bases). CDR1 MNHEY and CDR2 SVGAGI come from the germline V gene. The CDR3 totals 12 residues. The V gene lost 7 bases and the J gene lost 5 bases, with 12 bases spanning the gap.

V usage is TRBV7-2 and J usage is TRBJ1-5, with a possible D match to TRBD1 (5 bases). From germline, CDR1 is SGHTA and CDR2 FQGNSA. Trimming pared 5 bases from V and 5 bases from J, leaving 19 bases between. The CDR3 covers 16 residues. CDR3 DNA: TGTGCCAGCAGCCGCTGGGGCAGGGAAGTGGATCAGCCCCAGCATTTT. As protein: CASSRWGREVDQPQHF.

The rearrangement links TRBV12-2 to TRBJ1-1; the D call TRBD1 from the table was never checked on the DNA. TRBV12-2 is noted as a pseudogene. This CDR3 has 16 amino acids. DNA of the CDR3: TGTGCAAGTCGCTTAACCGGGACAGGCCACCCCGCTGAAGCTTTCTTT. Protein product: CASRLTGTGHPAEAFF.

The chain couples TRBV30 to TRBJ1-3; TRBD1 aligns across 8 bases. Germline V lookup: CDR1 GTSNPN, CDR2 SVGIG (reference sequence). The length of the CDR3 is 15 residues. Germline trimming cut 2 bases from V and 0 bases from J; bases unmatched to any gene: 3. CDR3 residues: CAWSLTGGSGNTIYF. Here the CDR3 DNA reads TGTGCCTGGAGTCTAACAGGGGGCTCTGGAAACACCATATATTTT.

This clone was picked up one time. The chain couples TRBV19 to TRBJ1-4; the D is unclear. The CDR3 is 16 residues long. From germline, CDR1 is LNHDA and CDR2 SQIVND (reference sequence). V lost 3 bases, J lost 8 bases, and 19 bases lay in between. The chain's CDR3 is CASSMLADHRYEKLFF. In DNA, the CDR3 is TGTGCCAGTAGTATGTTGGCGGATCACCGGTACGAAAAACTGTTTTTT.

CDR3 residues: CAWKGQGMNTEAFF. The CDR3 coding sequence is TGTGCCTGGAAAGGACAGGGTATGAACACTGAAGCTTTCTTT. The chain has TRBV30 and TRBJ1-1; 8 positions agree with TRBD1. The ends lost 4 bases at V and 0 bases at J; junction bases unmatched: 4. CDR1 is GTSNPN, CDR2 SVGIG, per germline (reference sequence). This CDR3 spans 14 amino acids.

This sequence joins TRBV6-1 and TRBJ2-7; D perhaps matches TRBD1 (5 bases). Germline values: CDR1 MNHNS, CDR2 SASEGT. Trimming cost V 6 bases and J 6 bases, with 18 bases left between them. The CDR3 extends over 14 amino acids. The CDR3 reads CASSLPGFHAEQYF. The DNA of the CDR3 is TGTGCCAGCAGCCTACCAGGGTTCCACGCCGAGCAGTACTTC.

The V call is TRBV6-1, the J call TRBJ1-4; D possibly corresponds to TRBD1 (5 bases). Trimming removed 2 bases at V and 1 base at J, with 11 bases between. Germline V gene data show CDR1 as MNHNS and CDR2 as SASEGT. The CDR3 length is 16 residues. The CDR3 is CASSELGGETNEKLFF. DNA for the CDR3: TGTGCCAGCAGTGAATTGGGGGGAGAAACTAATGAAAAACTGTTTTTT.

The chain links TRBV28 to TRBJ2-2, with 10 bases aligning to TRBD2. Trimming at V came to 4 bases and at J to 6 bases, leaving 8 bases not matched to a gene. Germline CDR1 and CDR2: MDHEN and SYDVKM. CDR3 length: 16 amino acids. DNA for the CDR3: TGTGCCAGCAGTTCCAGCGGGAGGGCCCTGGCCGGGGAGCTGTTTTTT. Protein: CASSSSGRALAGELFF.

The chain links TRBV27 to TRBJ1-1; unclear D gene. V was cut by 8 bases and J by 0 bases, with 7 bases left in between. There are 12 residues in the CDR3. The germline V gene encodes CDR1 MNHEY and CDR2 SMNVEV (reference sequence). The CDR3 protein is CASGGVNTEAFF. CDR3 in DNA: TGTGCCAGCGGCGGCGTGAACACTGAAGCTTTCTTT.

This chain links TRBV15 with TRBJ1-5; the D gene is possibly TRBD1 (5 bases). This CDR3 has 15 residues. CDR1 is LNHNV and CDR2 is YYDKDF in the germline V gene (reference sequence). V dropped 3 bases and J dropped 2 bases, with 11 bases sitting between them. CDR3 DNA: TGTGCCACCAGCAGCCGGATGGGGGGCAATCAGCCCCAGCATTTT. Protein: CATSSRMGGNQPQHF.

The V call is TRBV15, the J call TRBJ1-6; 7 bases agree with TRBD1. After removal of 1 base from V and 10 bases from J, the junction contained 7 bases not matched to a gene. CDR1 LNHNV and CDR2 YYDKDF come from the germline V gene (reference sequence). The CDR3 consists of 15 residues. The CDR3 region is CATSRGGQLSSPLHF. CDR3 sequence (DNA): TGTGCCACCAGCAGAGGGGGACAGTTAAGCTCACCCCTCCACTTT.

This chain uses TRBV7-2 with TRBJ1-2; no clear D. Germline CDR1 and CDR2: SGHTA and FQGNSA. V lost 4 bases and J 4 bases, leaving 10 bases between the germline ends. CDR3 length: 13 residues. The CDR3 reads CASSSRRIYGYTF. CDR3 coding DNA: TGTGCCAGCAGCTCCCGCAGGATCTATGGCTACACCTTC.

The rearrangement links TRBV4-2 to TRBJ2-7; TRBD1 or TRBD2 may be the D gene (6 bases each). The CDR3 is 17 amino acids. V dropped 4 bases and J dropped 6 bases, with 25 bases sitting between them. CDR1 LGHNA and CDR2 YNFKEQ come from the germline V gene. In DNA form, the CDR3 reads TGTGCCAGCAGCCCCGCCGGGGGCGGGGACTTCCTCAGCGAGCAGTACTTC. Translated: CASSPAGGGDFLSEQYF.

The chain links TRBV9 to TRBJ2-5, with D maybe TRBD2 (7 bases). V was trimmed by 4 bases and J by 2 bases, leaving 15 bases between them. Germline V lookup: CDR1 SGDLS, CDR2 YYNGEE. This CDR3 has 15 amino acids. CDR3 sequence reads: CASSSGAGTQETQYF. The DNA for the CDR3 is TGTGCCAGCAGCTCGGGAGCGGGGACACAAGAGACCCAGTACTTC.

This chain joins TRBV11-3 and TRBJ2-3; 10 nucleotides match TRBD2. V was clipped by 2 bases and J by 4 bases; unmatched bases: 15. This CDR3 comprises 19 residues. Looked up from germline, CDR1 is SGHNT and CDR2 is YENEEA. CDR3 protein: CASSLFPSGSSGAPDTQYF. CDR3 in DNA: TGTGCCAGCAGCTTATTCCCTAGCGGGAGTTCGGGCGCCCCAGATACGCAGTATTTT.

The V gene is TRBV7-6, the J gene TRBJ2-1; no clear D gene. Germline values: CDR1 SGHVS, CDR2 FNYEAQ. The CDR3 has 15 residues. With 3 bases removed from V and 1 base from J, the gap between germline ends came to 10 bases. CDR3 region: CASSFGQSSYNEQFF. CDR3 sequence (DNA): TGTGCCAGCAGCTTCGGCCAGAGTTCCTACAATGAGCAGTTCTTC.

The V gene is TRBV5-1, the J gene TRBJ1-4, with 9 bases that match TRBD1. The length of the CDR3 is 16 residues. The junction had 8 bases not matched to a gene; V was cut back by 1 base and J by 7 bases. The germline CDR1 and CDR2 sequences are SGHRS and YFSETQ. CDR3 sequence reads: CASSLSQGAEGEKLFF. CDR3 bases: TGCGCCAGCAGCTTGTCACAGGGGGCCGAGGGTGAAAAACTGTTTTTT.

V gene TRBV6-1 combines with J gene TRBJ1-3; D uncertain. The CDR3 runs to 13 residues. The V end was cut by 3 bases, the J end by 3 bases, with 6 bases between. Germline V CDR1 and CDR2: MNHNS, SASEGT. Here the CDR3 reads CASSDGFGNTIYF. CDR3 DNA: TGTGCCAGCAGTGACGGATTTGGAAACACCATATATTTT.

The chain combines TRBV28 with TRBJ2-1; D uncertain. V lost 3 bases and J lost 4, with 7 bases in between. CDR3 length: 13 residues. Germline V gives CDR1 MDHEN, CDR2 SYDVKM. CDR3 sequence: CASSLVDYNEQFF. DNA for the CDR3: TGTGCCAGCAGTTTGGTCGATTACAATGAGCAGTTCTTC.

The chain uses TRBV19 and TRBJ2-2; D tentatively fits TRBD1 or TRBD2 (6 bases each). The CDR3 is made up of 15 amino acids. Between the trimmed V and J ends, which lost 2 bases and 5 bases, there was a span of 12 bases. Per the germline V gene, CDR1 is LNHDA and CDR2 is SQIVND (reference sequence). CDR3 protein: CASSIRGAGTGELFF. The CDR3 DNA follows: TGTGCCAGTAGTATAAGGGGGGCCGGAACCGGGGAGCTGTTTTTT.

The chain uses TRBV9 and TRBJ2-7; 9 positions match TRBD2. CDR3 size: 13 residues. CDR1 SGDLS and CDR2 YYNGEE come from the germline V gene. V trimming: 6 bases; J trimming: 5 bases; junction bases outside the gene matches: 6. The CDR3 nucleotides are TGTGCCAGCAATGAGGCGGGAGGGAACGAGCAGTACTTC. As protein: CASNEAGGNEQYF.

The CDR3 DNA follows: TGTGCCAGCAGCTCTTGGCGACAGGGGGGGAGCTACGAGCAGTACTTC. It encodes CASSSWRQGGSYEQYF. The chain carries TRBV5-6 and TRBJ2-7, with TRBD1 identical over 9 bases. Trimming at V came to 3 bases and at J to 3 bases, leaving 10 bases not matched to a gene. Germline V lookup: CDR1 SGHDT, CDR2 YYEEEE. The CDR3 totals 16 residues.

The V gene is TRBV4-1, the J gene TRBJ2-1, with a possible D match to TRBD2 (6 bases). This CDR3 contains 15 residues. CDR1 is MGHRA and CDR2 is YSYEKL in the germline V gene. V dropped 6 bases and J dropped 0 bases, with 12 bases sitting between them. CDR3 residues: CASRRDFGSYNEQFF. The CDR3 nucleotides read TGCGCCAGCAGACGGGACTTTGGCTCCTACAATGAGCAGTTCTTC.